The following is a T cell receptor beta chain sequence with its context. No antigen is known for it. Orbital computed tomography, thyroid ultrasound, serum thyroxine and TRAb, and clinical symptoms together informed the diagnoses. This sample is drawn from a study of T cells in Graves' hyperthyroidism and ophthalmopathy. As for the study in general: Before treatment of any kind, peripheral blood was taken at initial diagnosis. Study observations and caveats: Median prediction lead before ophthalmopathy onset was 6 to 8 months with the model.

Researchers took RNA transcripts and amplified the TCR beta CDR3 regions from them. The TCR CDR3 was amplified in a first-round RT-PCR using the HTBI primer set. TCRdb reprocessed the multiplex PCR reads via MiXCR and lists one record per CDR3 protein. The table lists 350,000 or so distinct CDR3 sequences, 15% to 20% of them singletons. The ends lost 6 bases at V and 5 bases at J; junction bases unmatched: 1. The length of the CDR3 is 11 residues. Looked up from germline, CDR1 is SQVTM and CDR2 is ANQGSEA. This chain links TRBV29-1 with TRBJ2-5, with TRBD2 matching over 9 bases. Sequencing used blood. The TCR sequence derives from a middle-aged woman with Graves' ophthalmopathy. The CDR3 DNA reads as TGCAGCGTGGGACTAGCTGAGACCCAGTACTTC. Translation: CSVGLAETQYF. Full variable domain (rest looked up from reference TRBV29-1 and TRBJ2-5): SAVISQKPSRDICQRGTSLTIQCQVDSQVTMMFWYRQQPGQSLTLIATANQGSEATYESGFVIDKFPISRPNLTFSTLTVSNMSPEDSSIYLCSVGLAETQYFGPGTRLLVL.